A single sample gave rise to the 3 T cell receptor beta chains below, sequenced in a study of early T cells in non-severe SARS-CoV-2 infection. A single record per CDR3 protein comes from TCRdb applying MiXCR to the 5' RACE reads. The sample includes some 52,000 distinct CDR3 sequences, 7% to 9% of them seen just once. The sequencing input was whole blood. These receptor sequences come from an adult who was a healthcare worker with PCR-confirmed SARS-CoV-2 infection or an uninfected control (not recorded which).

This clonotype was observed many times. The chain recombines TRBV19 with TRBJ2-7, with D tentatively TRBD1 (6 bases). The CDR3 runs to 12 residues. The V and J ends lost 1 base and 6 bases respectively, with 7 bases between them. Germline CDR1 LNHDA, CDR2 SQIVND (reference sequence). The CDR3 spells CASSIGGGEQYF. The CDR3 coding sequence is TGTGCCAGTAGTATAGGAGGGGGCGAGCAGTACTTC.

The rearrangement joins TRBV7-3 to TRBJ2-1; TRBD2 aligns across 8 bases. V dropped 3 bases and J dropped 8; count of bases not matched to a gene: 3. Germline V gene lookup returns CDR1 SGHTA and CDR2 FQGTGA. The CDR3 extends over 13 amino acids. CDR3 region: CASSFAGGDEQFF. DNA for the CDR3: TGTGCCAGCAGCTTCGCGGGGGGCGATGAGCAGTTCTTC.

This clonotype was seen only a few times. The gene calls are TRBV27 and TRBJ2-7, with unresolved D. Germline CDR1 reads MNHEY; CDR2 reads SMNVEV (reference sequence). The V and J ends lost 3 bases and 2 bases respectively, with 8 bases between them. The CDR3 sequence is 13 residues long. The CDR3 loop is CASSFGRAYEQYF. In nucleotides, the CDR3 is TGTGCCAGCAGTTTCGGACGGGCCTACGAGCAGTACTTC.